A selection of T cell receptor beta chains follows, all from one sample in a study of patients and donors after allogeneic stem cell transplantation. One entry per CDR3 protein, called by TCRdb with MiXCR from the RT-PCR reads. This table holds roughly 250,000 distinct CDR3 sequences, 13% to 15% found once. The sample was blood, either unsorted or a sorted T cell fraction (not recorded which). All receptors derive from a human donor who was either an allogeneic HSCT recipient or a stem cell or donor lymphocyte infusion donor (not recorded which). It is not recorded whose cells these are; they may come from a transplant donor. The CDR3 runs from the conserved cysteine through the conserved F or W. D genes are given only for firm matches. Rows may omit the clone size; those that give it use once, few, many or a size class.

>TRBJ2-1|many|TRBV6-1|-
CASSGTEINEQFF
TGTGCCAGCAGTGGGACAGAGATCAATGAGCAGTTCTTC
>TRBJ2-2|-|TRBV2|TRBD2
CASRGEGLYTGELFF
TGTGCCAGCAGAGGGGAGGGCCTGTACACCGGGGAGCTGTTTTTT
>TRBJ2-1|few|TRBV20-1|TRBD2
CSARAPGLANEQFF
TGCAGTGCTAGGGCGCCGGGACTAGCAAATGAGCAGTTCTTC
>TRBJ1-1|few|TRBV12-3/TRBV12-4|-
CASSNSGTQHTEAFF
TGTGCCAGCAGTAATAGCGGGACACAGCACACTGAAGCTTTCTTT
>TRBJ2-3|many|TRBV11-3|-
CASSLGDRFRETDTQYF
TGTGCCAGCAGCTTAGGCGACCGCTTTCGAGAGACAGATACGCAGTATTTT
>TRBJ1-6|few|TRBV12-3/TRBV12-4|-
CASSLAGKGSPLHF
TGTGCCAGCAGTTTAGCAGGGAAAGGTTCACCCCTCCACTTT
>TRBJ2-1|few|TRBV5-1|TRBD1
CASSPEVQGAYNEQFF
TGCGCCAGCAGCCCGGAGGTACAGGGGGCTTACAATGAGCAGTTCTTC
>TRBJ2-7|-|TRBV23-1|-
CAGAVYEQYF
TGCGCCGGGGCCGTTTACGAGCAGTACTTC
>TRBJ2-5|many|TRBV10-3|TRBD2
CAISGPGLAGGPTETQYF
TGTGCCATCAGTGGTCCGGGACTAGCGGGGGGGCCCACAGAGACCCAGTACTTC
>TRBJ2-6|-|TRBV5-6|TRBD1
CASRFDRASGANVLTF
TGTGCCAGCAGATTTGACAGGGCTTCCGGGGCCAACGTCCTGACTTTC
>TRBJ2-3|many|TRBV2|TRBD2
CASDDGRAFGTDTQYF
TGTGCCAGCGATGACGGGAGGGCCTTTGGCACAGATACGCAGTATTTT
>TRBJ2-7|-|TRBV24-1|TRBD1
CATSESGTGSYEQYF
TGTGCCACCAGTGAATCCGGGACAGGGTCCTACGAGCAGTACTTC
>TRBJ2-1|-|TRBV7-3|-
CASSQTGGEQFF
TGTGCCAGCAGCCAGACGGGCGGTGAGCAGTTCTTC
>TRBJ2-7|many|TRBV6-2/TRBV6-3|TRBD1
CASSYWGQQSSSYEQYF
TGTGCCAGCAGTTACTGGGGACAGCAATCTAGCTCCTACGAGCAGTACTTC
>TRBJ2-1|many|TRBV5-1|TRBD1
CASSHPGQGSNEQFF
TGCGCCAGCAGCCATCCGGGACAGGGTTCCAATGAGCAGTTCTTC
>TRBJ2-3|-|TRBV7-2|TRBD1
CASSYRGDTQYF
TGTGCCAGCAGCTACAGGGGTGATACGCAGTATTTT
>TRBJ2-1|many|TRBV12-3/TRBV12-4|-
CASSLDSTDEQFF
TGTGCCAGCAGTTTGGACAGCACCGATGAGCAGTTCTTC
>TRBJ2-7|few|TRBV7-2|-
CASSSFRQGLYEQYF
TGTGCCAGCAGTAGCTTCAGACAGGGACTCTACGAGCAGTACTTC
>TRBJ1-3|many|TRBV2|-
CASSDRTPASSIHTIYF
TGTGCCAGCAGCGATCGGACGCCCGCCAGCTCTATCCACACCATATATTTT
>TRBJ1-3|many|TRBV29-1|-
CSVADPHRALGTSGNTIYF
TGCAGCGTTGCGGATCCCCACAGGGCGCTCGGAACCTCTGGAAACACCATATATTTT
>TRBJ2-5|-|TRBV7-2|-
CASSLGLARETQYF
TGTGCCAGCAGCCTAGGGCTAGCGCGGGAGACCCAGTACTTC
>TRBJ1-5|-|TRBV20-1|-
CSAVIGRDGQPQHF
TGCAGTGCTGTGATTGGGCGGGATGGTCAGCCCCAGCATTTT
>TRBJ2-2|many|TRBV20-1|-
CSASQAGRETGELFF
TGCAGTGCTAGTCAGGCCGGTCGGGAAACCGGGGAGCTGTTTTTT
>TRBJ2-7|-|TRBV20-1|TRBD2
CSSSGTGAYEQYF
TGCAGTTCCAGCGGGACGGGTGCCTACGAGCAGTACTTC
>TRBJ1-2|many|TRBV24-1|-
CATSDLDNNYGYTF
TGTGCCACCAGTGATCTTGACAATAACTATGGCTACACCTTC
>TRBJ1-2|-|TRBV29-1|TRBD1
CSVEEFRTGTGYTF
TGCAGCGTTGAAGAATTTAGGACAGGAACTGGCTACACCTTC
>TRBJ2-7|many|TRBV4-3|-
CASSQDGEGNYEQYF
TGCGCCAGCAGCCAAGATGGAGAAGGGAACTACGAGCAGTACTTC
>TRBJ2-3|many|TRBV20-1|TRBD2
CSAPVGSGGRGDTQYF
TGCAGTGCTCCCGTGGGGAGCGGGGGTCGGGGAGATACGCAGTATTTT
>TRBJ2-1|-|TRBV25-1|-
CASSAAPRGGLDNEQFF
TGTGCCAGCAGTGCCGCCCCCAGGGGAGGTCTGGACAATGAGCAGTTCTTC
>TRBJ2-7|-|TRBV4-2|TRBD1
CASSQGGTGGYEQYF
TGTGCCAGCAGCCAGGGTGGGACAGGGGGCTACGAGCAGTACTTC
>TRBJ2-5|few|TRBV7-9|TRBD1
CASSPPQGGKTQYF
TGTGCCAGCAGCCCACCACAGGGGGGCAAGACCCAGTACTTC
>TRBJ1-1|few|TRBV7-8|-
CASRPGYRNTEAFF
TGTGCCAGCAGGCCGGGCTATAGGAACACTGAAGCTTTCTTT
>TRBJ1-2|few|TRBV5-6|-
CASGVGGRNYGYTF
TGTGCCAGCGGCGTGGGAGGGCGCAACTATGGCTACACCTTC